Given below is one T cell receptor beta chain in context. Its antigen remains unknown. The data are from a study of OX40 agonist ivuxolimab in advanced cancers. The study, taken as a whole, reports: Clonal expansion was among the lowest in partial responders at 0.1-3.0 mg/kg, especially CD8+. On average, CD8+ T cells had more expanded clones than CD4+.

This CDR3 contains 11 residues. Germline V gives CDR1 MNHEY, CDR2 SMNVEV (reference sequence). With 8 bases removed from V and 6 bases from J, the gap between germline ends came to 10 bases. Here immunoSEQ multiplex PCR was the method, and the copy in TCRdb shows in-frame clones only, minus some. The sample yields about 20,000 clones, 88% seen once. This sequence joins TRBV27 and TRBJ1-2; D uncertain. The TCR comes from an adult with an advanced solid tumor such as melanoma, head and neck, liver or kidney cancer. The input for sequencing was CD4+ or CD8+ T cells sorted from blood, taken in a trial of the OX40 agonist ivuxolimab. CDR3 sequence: CASYSSNGYTF. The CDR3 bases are TGTGCCAGCTACAGCTCGAATGGCTACACCTTC.